Reported below is one TCR beta chain. The sample comes from a study of shared clonotypes between healthy human individuals. DNA at approximately 200 ng, tens of thousands of T cell genomes, went into sorted-subset replicate PCRs. Sequenced by immunoSEQ multiplex PCR; TCRdb stores in-frame clones only, minus some. The sample has around 340,000 clones; less than 75% are singletons. The CDR3 sequence is 13 residues long. Germline V gives CDR1 SGHNT, CDR2 YYREEE (reference sequence). The trim removed 2 bases at V and 3 bases at J, leaving 1 base unmatched. The sequenced sample was memory CD4+ T cells sorted from blood. Subset given: CD45RA-negative fraction. The clonotype originates from a man in his thirties or forties in good health. This chain joins TRBV5-4 and TRBJ1-2, with 7 bases fitting TRBD1. In DNA form, the CDR3 reads TGTGCCAGCAGCTTTGGACAGGACTATGGCTACACCTTC. Translating it yields CASSFGQDYGYTF.